What follows is one T cell receptor (beta chain) and its context. Its specificity is unknown. TCRdb fed the 5' RACE reads into MiXCR, producing one record per CDR3 protein. The repertoire holds about 540,000 distinct CDR3 sequences, with around 21% as singletons. Germline-derived CDR1 and CDR2 are SGHRS and YFSETQ. The CDR3 has 15 amino acids. The V and J ends lost 3 bases and 6 bases, in that order; junction bases with no gene match: 8. The sample is drawn from a study of T-cell memory formation after mild COVID-19. Whole-study results and caveats: Clones that got smaller from day 15 to 85 had even CD4/CD8, while clones growing later tipped toward CD4+.

V is TRBV5-1 and J is TRBJ2-2, with TRBD1 matching 7 bases. The clonotype originates from an adult woman who had mild COVID-19 (a few samples of this study predate the infection). Cell type and time point are not known. The sequencing sample was made of PBMCs or a T cell subset sorted from them (not recorded which). This CDR3 is CASSSLTGWPGELFF. The CDR3 nucleotides are TGCGCCAGCAGCTCCCTGACAGGGTGGCCCGGGGAGCTGTTTTTT.